In this sample, the clone carrying this TCR beta chain turned up many times. V lost 0 bases to trimming and J lost 4 bases; unmatched junction nucleotides: 6. Germline V gene lookup returns CDR1 SGHVS and CDR2 FNYEAQ. The CDR3 spans 17 residues. Separate cDNA molecules received unique molecular identifiers, which the library attached to them. TCRdb independently ran MiXCR on the RACE reads; one entry per CDR3 protein. The sample lists about 120,000 distinct CDR3 sequences, 9% to 14% occurring once. These data come from a study of human T cells and chemical hapten exposure. As for the study in general: Patches with 0.01% DPC went on the upper back, and the tests were read at 6 days.

The time point: patch test 1, 2 weeks after DPC sensitization. Documented treatment: therapeutic diphenylcyclopropenone sensitization with weekly scalp DPC. The donor pool consisted of alopecia patients aged 18 to 70 years, considered suitable for DPC. This rearrangement joins TRBV7-6 to TRBJ2-5; TRBD2 agrees at 12 bases. This specimen was whole blood, taken in connection with sensitization to the hapten diphenylcyclopropenone (DPC). The sequence derives from a woman aged 50 to 60 with alopecia areata. Some clones in this sample may be carry-over from other donors' samples. The CDR3 loop is CASSLAPSGGAGETQYF. CDR3 sequence (DNA): TGTGCCAGCAGCTTAGCCCCTAGCGGGGGGGCTGGAGAGACCCAGTACTTC.